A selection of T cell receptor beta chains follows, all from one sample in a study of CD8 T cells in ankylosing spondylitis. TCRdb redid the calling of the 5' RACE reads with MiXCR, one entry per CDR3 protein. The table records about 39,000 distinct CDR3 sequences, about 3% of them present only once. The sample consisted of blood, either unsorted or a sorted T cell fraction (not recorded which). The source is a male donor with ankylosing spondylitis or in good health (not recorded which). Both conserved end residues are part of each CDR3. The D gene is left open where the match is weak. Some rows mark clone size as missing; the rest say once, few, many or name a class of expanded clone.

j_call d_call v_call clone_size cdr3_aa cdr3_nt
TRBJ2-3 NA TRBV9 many CASSALQGTTDTQYF TGTGCCAGCAGCGCATTACAGGGAACGACAGATACGCAGTATTTT
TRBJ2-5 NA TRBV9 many CASSVGGNILETQYF TGTGCCAGCAGCGTAGGCGGGAATATATTGGAGACCCAGTACTTC
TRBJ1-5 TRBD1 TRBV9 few CASSADRGHQPQHF TGTGCCAGCAGCGCCGACAGGGGCCATCAGCCCCAGCATTTT
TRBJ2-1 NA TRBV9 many CASSVSQWGSNEQFF TGTGCCAGCAGCGTGTCCCAGTGGGGGAGCAATGAGCAGTTCTTC
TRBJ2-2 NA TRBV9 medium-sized CASSVSTNTGELFF TGTGCCAGCAGCGTTTCCACAAACACCGGGGAGCTGTTTTTT
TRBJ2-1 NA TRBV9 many CASSPGRGSYNEQFF TGTGCCAGCAGCCCCGGGCGGGGCTCCTACAATGAGCAGTTCTTC
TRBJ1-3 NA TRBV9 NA CASRGSGNTIYF TGTGCCAGCAGGGGCTCTGGAAACACCATATATTTT
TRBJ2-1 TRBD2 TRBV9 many CASGASGINEQFF TGTGCCAGCGGGGCTAGCGGGATAAATGAGCAGTTCTTC
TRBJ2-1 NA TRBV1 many CTGGAYNEQFF TGCACCGGGGGAGCCTACAATGAGCAGTTCTTC
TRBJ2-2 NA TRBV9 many CASSMVQGDGLFF TGTGCCAGCAGCATGGTTCAGGGCGATGGGCTGTTTTTT
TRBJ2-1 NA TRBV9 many CASSVSFGGYEQFF TGTGCCAGCAGCGTCTCCTTCGGAGGGTATGAGCAGTTCTTC
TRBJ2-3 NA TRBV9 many CASSVGFSGSTDTQYF TGTGCCAGCAGCGTAGGATTCTCTGGCAGCACAGATACGCAGTATTTT
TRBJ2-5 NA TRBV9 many CASSLGTRFQETQYF TGTGCCAGCAGCCTCGGGACACGATTCCAAGAGACCCAGTACTTC
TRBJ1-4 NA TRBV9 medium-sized CASSASATNEKLFF TGTGCCAGCAGCGCCTCTGCAACTAATGAAAAACTGTTTTTT
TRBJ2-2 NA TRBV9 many CASSVSGASTGELFF TGTGCCAGCAGCGTATCCGGGGCTAGCACCGGGGAGCTGTTTTTT
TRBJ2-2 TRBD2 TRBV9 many CASSVGGTTTGELFF TGTGCCAGCAGCGTAGGTGGGACTACCACCGGGGAGCTGTTTTTT
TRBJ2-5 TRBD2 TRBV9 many CASATSGQSRETQYF TGTGCCAGCGCGACTAGCGGACAATCTAGGGAGACCCAGTACTTC
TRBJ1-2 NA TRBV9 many CASSDRGFNYGYTF TGTGCCAGCAGCGACCGGGGGTTCAACTATGGCTACACCTTC
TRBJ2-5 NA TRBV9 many CASSVTAGGGQETQYF TGTGCCAGCAGCGTGACGGCTGGTGGGGGCCAAGAGACCCAGTACTTC
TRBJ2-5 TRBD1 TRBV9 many CASSGTGSKVETQYF TGTGCCAGCAGCGGGACAGGTTCAAAGGTGGAGACCCAGTACTTC
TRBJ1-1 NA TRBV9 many CASSVVGSGVAEAFF TGTGCCAGCAGCGTAGTGGGTTCCGGAGTCGCTGAAGCTTTCTTT
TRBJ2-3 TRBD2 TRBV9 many CASSLRGVTDTQYF TGTGCCAGCAGCCTGCGGGGGGTCACAGATACGCAGTATTTT
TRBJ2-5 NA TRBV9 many CASSVGGVGETQYF TGTGCCAGCAGCGTAGGAGGGGTAGGGGAGACCCAGTACTTC